The T cell receptor (beta chain) described here comes from a study of T cell changes during pregnancy in multiple sclerosis (dated by TCRdb to 2018 to 2020). As for the study more broadly: The study looked at changes in the T cell repertoire across pregnancy in women with multiple sclerosis.

Of note for this clone: Its antigen is currently not known. No base quality information exists; no much larger clone differs at one position.

The library relied on the immunoSEQ multiplex PCR assay. The immuneACCESS repertoire file appears here via TCRdb, limited to in-frame rearrangements. These files lack a portion of the clones; in checked studies, under half of the deficit traces to unresolved V genes, and the cause of the others is not known. The table for this sample lists fewer than 50,000 clones; around 93% of them were counted only once. In total, the top ten clones hold about 7.6% of the sample. In the germline V gene (reference sequence), CDR1 corresponds to MNHEY and CDR2 to SMNVEV. Its CDR3 holds 14 amino acids, cysteine through phenylalanine. The retained sequence is limited to the CDR3, 42 bases, with the frame set at the first base. Ends trimmed: V by 4 bases, J by 11 bases; bases unmatched to a gene: 6.

Recombination linked TRBV27 to TRBJ1-4; 11 central nucleotides agree with TRBD1. The source of this sequence is a female donor with multiple sclerosis, enrolled in a pregnancy study. Specimen: CD8+ T cells from peripheral blood mononuclear cells, collected in the third trimester of pregnancy. In nucleotide form, the sequence is TGTGCCAGCAGTTGGGGACAGGGGGGAGGGAAACTGTTTTTT. It is translated as CASSWGQGGGKLFF.